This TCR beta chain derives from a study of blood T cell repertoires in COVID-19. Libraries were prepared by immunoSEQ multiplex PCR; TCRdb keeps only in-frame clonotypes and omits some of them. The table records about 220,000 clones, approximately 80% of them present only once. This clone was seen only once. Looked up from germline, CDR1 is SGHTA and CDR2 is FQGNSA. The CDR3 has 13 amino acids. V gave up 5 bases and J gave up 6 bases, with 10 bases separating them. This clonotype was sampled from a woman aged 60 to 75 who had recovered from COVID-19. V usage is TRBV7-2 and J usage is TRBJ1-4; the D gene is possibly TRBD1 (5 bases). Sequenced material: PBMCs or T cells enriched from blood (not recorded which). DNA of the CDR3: TGTGCCAGCAGCACCCGCAGGGATGAAAAACTGTTTTTT. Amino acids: CASSTRRDEKLFF.